This T cell receptor (beta chain) comes out of a study of blood T cell repertoires in COVID-19. Study-wide background: T cells, B-cell-depleted T cells, or PBMCs supplied cDNA or gDNA.

In the source study's methods: Scientists estimated how many nucleated cells there were by amplifying reference gene primers. The repertoire was sequenced with immunoSEQ multiplex PCR; TCRdb's copy has only in-frame clones and lacks some. V and J calls and clone size are as listed in that table; D and trimming were resolved from the DNA. The table shows fewer than 80,000 clones, with around 90% occurring only once. V was pared by 0 bases and J by 2 bases, with 9 bases of the junction left unmatched. Looked up from germline, CDR1 is SGDLS and CDR2 is YYNGEE. This CDR3 is built from 17 residues. This TCR derives from a human donor in a cohort sampled during active COVID-19. The specimen was peripheral blood. The gene calls are TRBV9 and TRBJ2-3; 7 positions match TRBD2. This CDR3 is CASSVGGSAGSTDTQYF. CDR3 in DNA: TGTGCCAGCAGCGTAGGCGGGAGCGCTGGGTCCACAGATACGCAGTATTTT.